Only a few counts were recorded for the clone carrying this T cell receptor beta chain. Its target is not known. TCRdb independently ran MiXCR on the reads; one entry per CDR3 protein. The data show about 830,000 distinct CDR3 sequences, 32% seen once. The sample belongs to a study of T cell repertoires in cytomegalovirus infection. Across the whole study: Epitope selection comprised recently identified HLA-C-restricted CMV epitopes and well-studied HLA-B-restricted CMV epitopes.

Broader study findings: The ex vivo response was dominated by HLA-C-restricted CMV-specific TCR beta clonotypes.

The sample was cultured CD8+ T cells from PBMCs, taken from culture after CMV antigen stimulation. This receptor was taken from a human donor in good health (CMV status not recorded). Some clones in this sample may be carry-over from other donors' samples.

This chain's CDR3 is CASIPRDPGDGNTIYF. The CDR3 nucleotides read TGTGCCAGCATCCCAAGGGACCCAGGAGACGGAAACACCATATATTTT. V gene TRBV6-5 combines with J gene TRBJ1-3; D is possibly TRBD1 (5 bases). Looked up from germline, CDR1 is MNHEY and CDR2 is SVGAGI. This CDR3 has 16 amino acids. V lost 7 bases to trimming and J lost 4 bases, with 20 bases between them.